Following are 7 T cell receptor beta chains from one sample sequenced in a study of blood T cells in healthy people across ages. For the second PCR, which ran for 7 to 11 cycles, a sample-barcoded 5' primer and a J-beta primer mix were used. TCRdb re-called the 5' RACE reads with MiXCR, one entry per CDR3 protein. The sample holds some 900,000 distinct CDR3 sequences; approximately 49% are singletons and the top ten take about an eighth. Sample: blood. The receptors come from a man in his thirties or forties in good health.

The chain has TRBV5-1 and TRBJ2-3; D is perhaps TRBD1 (5 bases). Trimming stripped 4 bases from V and 0 bases from J, with 12 bases between. The germline gives CDR1 SGHRS, CDR2 YFSETQ. The CDR3 is 15 amino acids. CDR3 nucleotide sequence: TGCGCCAGCAGCCGTGACAGAATTAGCACAGATACGCAGTATTTT. Residues: CASSRDRISTDTQYF.

The rearrangement uses TRBV4-1 and TRBJ2-7, with D perhaps matching TRBD2 (5 bases). CDR3 length: 15 residues. Trimming removed 1 base from V and 0 bases from J, with 10 bases in between. Germline CDR1 MGHRA, CDR2 YSYEKL. Here the CDR3 DNA reads TGCGCCAGCAGCCAAGTCGAGGGAACCTCCTACGAGCAGTACTTC. This codes for CASSQVEGTSYEQYF.

This chain joins TRBV21-1 and TRBJ1-1; the table names TRBD1, a call not compared with the DNA. TRBV21-1 has pseudogene status. The CDR3 covers 16 residues. CDR3 nucleotides: TGTGCCAGCAGCACTCACCCGGGACAGAGGAACACTGAAGCTTTCTTT. The encoded protein is CASSTHPGQRNTEAFF.

This clonotype was seen a handful of times. The chain couples TRBV4-3 to TRBJ2-1; D is unresolved. The V gene lost 0 bases and the J gene lost 1 base, with 13 bases spanning the gap. CDR1 and CDR2 from the germline V gene are LGHNA and YSLEER. The CDR3 contains 17 residues. The chain's CDR3 is CASSQDLRTESYNEQFF. CDR3 sequence (DNA): TGCGCCAGCAGCCAAGATCTTCGGACGGAGTCCTACAATGAGCAGTTCTTC.

The rearrangement uses TRBV19 and TRBJ2-7; D call uncertain. Germline V gene sequence: CDR1 LNHDA, CDR2 SQIVND (reference sequence). The CDR3 consists of 14 residues. V was trimmed by 5 bases and J by 0 bases, leaving 11 bases between them. The CDR3 DNA reads TGTGCCAGTAGTGTTATAGCCAGCTCCTACGAGCAGTACTTC. Its translation: CASSVIASSYEQYF.

This clonotype was seen more than once but under ten times. CDR3 nucleotide sequence: TGTGCCAGCAGCTTAGAGTTTACCCCCCACGAGCAGTACTTC. Translation: CASSLEFTPHEQYF. This sequence joins TRBV7-9 and TRBJ2-5; D is uncertain. With the DNA end fitting TRBJ2-7 better, the J assignment may be wrong. The CDR3 runs 14 residues. Germline CDR1 reads SEHNR; CDR2 reads FQNEAQ (reference sequence).

The V gene is TRBV6-6, the J gene TRBJ1-1; weak D call: TRBD1 (5 bases). Trimming left V 8 bases short and J 0 bases short, with 10 bases between. Germline values: CDR1 MNHNY, CDR2 SVGAGI (reference sequence). This CDR3 is built from 13 residues. As DNA, the CDR3 is TGTGCCAGCCTGGGGGAATTGAACACTGAAGCTTTCTTT. Protein sequence: CASLGELNTEAFF.